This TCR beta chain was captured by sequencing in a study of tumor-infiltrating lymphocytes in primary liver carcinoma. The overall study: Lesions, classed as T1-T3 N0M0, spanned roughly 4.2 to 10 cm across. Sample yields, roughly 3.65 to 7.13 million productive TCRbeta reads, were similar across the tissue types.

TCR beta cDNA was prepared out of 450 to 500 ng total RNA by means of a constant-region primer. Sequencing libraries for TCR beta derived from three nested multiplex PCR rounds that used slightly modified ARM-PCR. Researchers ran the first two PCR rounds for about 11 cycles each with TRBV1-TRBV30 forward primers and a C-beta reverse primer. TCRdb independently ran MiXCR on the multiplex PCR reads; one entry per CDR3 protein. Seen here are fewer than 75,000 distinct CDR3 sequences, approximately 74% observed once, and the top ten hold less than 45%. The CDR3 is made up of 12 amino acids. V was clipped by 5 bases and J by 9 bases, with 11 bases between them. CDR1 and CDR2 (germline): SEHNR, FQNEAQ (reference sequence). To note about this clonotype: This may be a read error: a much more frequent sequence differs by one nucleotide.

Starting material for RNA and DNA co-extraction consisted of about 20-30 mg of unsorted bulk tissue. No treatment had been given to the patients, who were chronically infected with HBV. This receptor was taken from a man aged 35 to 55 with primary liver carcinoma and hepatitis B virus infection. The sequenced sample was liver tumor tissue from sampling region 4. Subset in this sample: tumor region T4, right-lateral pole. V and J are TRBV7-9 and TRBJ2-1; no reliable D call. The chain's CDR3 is CASSPERSEQFF. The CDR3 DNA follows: TGTGCCAGCAGCCCGGAGCGTAGTGAGCAGTTCTTC.